This TCR beta chain originates from a study of cytomegalovirus exposure and HLA in healthy donors. General study results and limits: Altogether, more than 150 TCR beta chains were recorded as cytomegalovirus-associated.

J was trimmed by 5 bases and V by 0 bases; bases with no gene match: 1. CDR3 size: 15 residues. The germline CDR1 and CDR2 sequences are ENHRY and SYGVKD. Concerning this clone itself: Antigen unknown.

The table came from immunoSEQ multiplex PCR; TCRdb's copy has only in-frame clones and leaves some out. The sample has 50,000 to 65,000 clones; almost 97% are singletons. Sequencing used PBMCs. The V and J genes are TRBV10-3 and TRBJ1-5, with 10 bases aligning to TRBD1. The sequence came from a woman under 30 in good health and CMV-seronegative. CDR3 nucleotide sequence: TGTGCCATCAGTGAGTCGGGACAGGGGTATCAGCCCCAGCATTTT. It encodes CAISESGQGYQPQHF.